The source of this T cell receptor (beta chain) is a study of T cell responses to AZD1222 COVID-19 vaccine (dated by TCRdb to the early 2020s). Regarding the study in general: AZD1222 recipients given second doses at about 4 weeks or at about 12 weeks were pooled, since spike-specific TCR depth and breadth were not found to differ between the two schedules. TCR sequencing covered approximately 230 trial participants: 207 given two doses of AZD1222 and 26 given two doses of MenACWY control vaccine. Trial participants were enrolled into age subgroups of 18-55, 56-69 and 70-plus years, which contained around 150, 29 and 61 TCR-sequenced participants, respectively.

The sample's time point label, in plain terms: baseline before first vaccination. Vaccinee samples came from UK trials COV001 and COV002, including a single-blind randomized controlled phase 2/3 trial of AZD1222 (ChAdOx1 nCoV-19) in healthy adults. For TCRbeta chain sequencing, PBMC samples were collected from trial participants at day 0 and at day 28 after the second dose. There are 16 amino acids in the CDR3, from cysteine to phenylalanine inclusive. Only the CDR3 portion is preserved as DNA: 48 bases, with reading frame beginning at the first base. CDR1 and CDR2, looked up from the germline V gene, are MDHEN and SYDVKM. V drops 5 bases and J drops 5 bases, leaving 19 bases in between. The CDR3 regions of human TCRbeta chains were analyzed by immunosequencing. Regarding the original processing steps: TCRs in the repertoires were matched against a reference library of SARS-CoV-2-specific TCRs that had been generated with the MIRA antigen-specificity platform. Breadth meant the fraction of unique TCRs that were SARS-CoV-2-associated, whereas depth meant the fraction of total T cells that were SARS-CoV-2-associated. Using the MIRA data, each spike-specific TCR was assigned both to the spike region to which the TCR was reactive and to a CD4 or CD8 class. Log10-transformed breadth and depth values were compared by one-way ANOVA with Sidak's multiple comparisons tests. Sourced from immuneACCESS, this table was stored by TCRdb with only in-frame sequences that have V and J called. A share of the clones is absent; for the studies checked, an unresolved V gene accounts for under half, and the remainder has no known explanation. The D gene and trimming were derived from the DNA, and the V and J assignments and clone size from that table. This sample is represented by 250,000 or so clones; more than 85% of them were singletons. The ten largest clones add up to roughly 0.51% of the sample.

Overall study outcomes, separate from this receptor: Participants were mostly white British and included more females than males, and it was suggested by the authors that clonal diversity may have been underestimated. Reportedly, close to half of the unique spike-specific TCRs recognized epitopes lying outside the regions that are mutated in the B.1.351 and B.1.1.7 variants. No day 14 peak-response samples were available, so repertoires were characterized only after the peak T cell response. The 56-69-year group was small, and its depth increase did not reach significance, likely because of low power. Vaccine-associated CD4 TCRs spanned the whole spike protein, with dominant responses in regions 160-218 and 743-854. Conclusions about previously exposed vaccinees are limited, since just a handful of AZD1222 recipients were seropositive for SARS-CoV-2 at baseline. After two AZD1222 doses, spike-specific TCR breadth and depth were significantly higher than at day 0 and than in MenACWY recipients.

As to this clone: Its antigen remains unidentified. Base qualities are not recorded, but no much larger clone differs from it by a single base.

Sequencing was performed on peripheral blood, taken on day 0 of AZD1222 vaccination. The TCR sequence derives from an adult in good health. This chain is built from TRBV28 and TRBJ1-5; the D gene is perhaps TRBD1, on 6 matching bases. CDR3 loop: CASSPRGIGLYQPQHF. At the DNA level, the sequence is TGTGCCAGCAGTCCCAGGGGTATAGGGTTGTATCAGCCCCAGCATTTT.